The TCR beta chain under discussion was sequenced for a study of CD8+CD57+ T cells in acquired aplastic anemia (dated by TCRdb to between 2017 and 2018). Looking at the study overall: A mean of around 3.2 ug of DNA, ranging from about 0.2 to 27.4 ug, was extracted from sorted CD4+ and CD8+ cells. CD8+CD57+ expansion was defined as frequency above the mean frequency observed in healthy subjects.

Expansion of CD8+CD57+ cells had been shown by flow cytometry in the patients chosen for sequencing. Every patient had a diagnosis of severe acquired aplastic anemia based on International Study of Aplastic Anemia and Agranulocytosis and Camitta criteria. No patient had received any therapy when blood was sampled. In this study, sorted CD4+ and CD8+ T cells from the blood of healthy subjects and of severe aplastic anemia patients had their TCR repertoires deep-sequenced. Patients were enrolled under clinicaltrials.gov protocols 00001620, 01623167, 00001397, 00071045, 00081523 and 00961064 in the USA. Ficoll-Paque density gradient centrifugation was used to isolate peripheral blood mononuclear cells. Before DNA extraction, CD4+ and CD8+ T cells were sorted by FACS or by magnetic beads. According to the germline V gene, CDR1 reads SQVTM and CDR2 reads ANQGSEA. The CDR3 numbers 15 residues from cysteine through phenylalanine. Of all the DNA, just the CDR3 is kept, 45 bases in frame from base 1. The V and J ends are trimmed by 8 bases and 3 bases, leaving 20 bases between them.

Genomic DNA was used as template for profiling of TCR beta VDJ combinations and CDR3 sequences. An Illumina HiSeq 2000 was used for TCR repertoire sequencing. The study's processing was this. TRBV/TRBJ rearrangement plots, CDR3 size and DJ length profiles, and Simpson's diversity index were used to evaluate the repertoires. The most abundant DNA sequence in the deep sequencing data was taken as the immunodominant clone. CDR3 amino acid sequences were screened for sharing across subjects and compared with published repertoires and the VDJdb database. TCRdb cleaned the public reads at Q25 with fastp, built clones with MiXCR and kept in-frame beta chains. Entries are consolidated by CDR3 protein sequence, retaining the most common genes and DNA. For this entry, the V and J calls and clone size follow TCRdb and not the study's own pipeline. A total of 90,000 to 150,000 distinct CDR3 sequences appear in this sample, 50% to 70% of them only once. Roughly 32% of the sample belongs to the ten largest clones.

On the study overall, not on this receptor specifically: Fewer than 30 CD8+ CDR3 sequences were found in both patients and controls but appeared to be highly expressed in patients and within the immunodominant clones of the patients. Patients and healthy controls showed no significant difference in CD8+ Simpson's diversity (P=0.060).

A word on this clonotype: Its antigen is currently not known. No clone much larger than this one lies a single base away; base qualities are absent.

The V and J genes are TRBV29-1 and TRBJ2-1; the best D guess is TRBD2, with 7 bases matching. The TCR sequence derives from a human donor with aplastic anemia. The sample consisted of sorted CD4+, CD8+, or CD8+CD57+ T cells (not recorded which) from PBMCs. In nucleotide form, the sequence is TGCAGCACAGAGAAGGCGGGGGCCCTCTACAATGAGCAGTTCTTC. This is translated as CSTEKAGALYNEQFF.